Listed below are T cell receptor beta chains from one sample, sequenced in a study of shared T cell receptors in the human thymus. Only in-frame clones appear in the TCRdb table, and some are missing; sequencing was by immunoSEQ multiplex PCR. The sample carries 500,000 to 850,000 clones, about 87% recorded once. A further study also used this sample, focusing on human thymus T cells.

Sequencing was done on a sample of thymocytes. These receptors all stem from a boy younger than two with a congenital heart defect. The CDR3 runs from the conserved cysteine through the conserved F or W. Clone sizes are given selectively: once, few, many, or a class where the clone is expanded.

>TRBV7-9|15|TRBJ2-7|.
CASTGKNGRSYEQYF
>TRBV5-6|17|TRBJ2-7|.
CASSLAGETGVSYEQYF
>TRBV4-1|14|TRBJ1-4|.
CASSQVSSNEKLFF
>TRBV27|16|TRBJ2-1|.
CASSPLTGIAQDEQFF
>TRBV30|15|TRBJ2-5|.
CAWSLTSGGGETQYF
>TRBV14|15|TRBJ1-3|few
CASSQVTGGGNTIYF
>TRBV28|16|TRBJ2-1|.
CASTRTGTADYNEQFF
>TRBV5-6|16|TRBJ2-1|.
CASSLGDMRRNNEQFF
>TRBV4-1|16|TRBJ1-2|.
CASSLPRDRGPYGYTF
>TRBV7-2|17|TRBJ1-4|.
CASSSGQGAWVGEKLFF
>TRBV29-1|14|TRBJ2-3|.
CSVGDGGKTDTQYF
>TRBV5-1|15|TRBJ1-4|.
CASSVTGGVSEKLFF
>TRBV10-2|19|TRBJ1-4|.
CASSESFGQSGTPNEKLFF
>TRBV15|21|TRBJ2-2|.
CATKAREGRWREGLSPGELFF
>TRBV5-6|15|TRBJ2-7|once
CASSGRSTNSYEQYF
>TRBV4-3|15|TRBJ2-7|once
CASSQDPRSSYEQYF
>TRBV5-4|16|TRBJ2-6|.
CASSGQGARGANVLTF
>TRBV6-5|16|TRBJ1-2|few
CASSYSGGQRNYGYTF
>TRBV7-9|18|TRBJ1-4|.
CASSIGGAYRGRREKLFF
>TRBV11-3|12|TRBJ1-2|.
CASSCRGVGYTF
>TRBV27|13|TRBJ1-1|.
CASSFRAGTEAFF
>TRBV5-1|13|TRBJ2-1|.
CASNDRGFNEQFF
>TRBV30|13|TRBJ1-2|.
CAWIADPPYGYTF
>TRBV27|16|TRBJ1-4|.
CASSPMGGDRHEKLFF
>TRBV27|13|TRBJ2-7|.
CASSCTSGNEQYF
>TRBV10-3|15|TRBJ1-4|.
CAISEMLGKGEKLFF
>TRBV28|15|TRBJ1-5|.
CASSFHRGCNQPQHF
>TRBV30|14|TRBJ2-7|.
CAWMTRGGLYEQYF
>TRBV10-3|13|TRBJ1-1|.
CAIKGALNTEAFF
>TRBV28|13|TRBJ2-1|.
CASSPQPYNEQFF
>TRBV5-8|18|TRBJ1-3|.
CASSLTDQGKGSGNTIYF
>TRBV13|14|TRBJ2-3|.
CASLRDRGSDTQYF
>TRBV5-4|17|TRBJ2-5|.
CASSLPTGTGGQETQYF
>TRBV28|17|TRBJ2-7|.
CASSSGGDSVRSYEQYF
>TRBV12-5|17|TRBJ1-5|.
CASGSYRDRYSNQPQHF
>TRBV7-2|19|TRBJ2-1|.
CASSLAPSSGGEPYNEQFF
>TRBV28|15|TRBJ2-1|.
CASSLSVQVYNEQFF
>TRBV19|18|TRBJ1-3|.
CASHHRWTATHSGNTIYF
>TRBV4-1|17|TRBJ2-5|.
CASSQDPTSGEQETQYF
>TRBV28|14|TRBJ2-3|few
CASRPGQPWGTQYF
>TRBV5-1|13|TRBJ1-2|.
CASSFTGGGGYTF
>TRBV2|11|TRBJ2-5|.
CASRRQETQYF
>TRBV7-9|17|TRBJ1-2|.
CASSLATRDRWPYGYTF
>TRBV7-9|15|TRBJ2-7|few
CASSLAGAVDHEQYF
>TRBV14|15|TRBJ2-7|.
CASSLRGGRAYEQYF
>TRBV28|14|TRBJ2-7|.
CASSLREFSYEQYF
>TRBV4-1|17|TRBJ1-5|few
CASSQEFWENGNQPQHF
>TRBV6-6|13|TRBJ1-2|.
CASNPGSNYGYTF
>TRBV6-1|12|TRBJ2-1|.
CASSGFFYEQFF
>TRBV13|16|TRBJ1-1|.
CASSSQSRGSNTEAFF
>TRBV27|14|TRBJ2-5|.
CASSLAGGQETQYF
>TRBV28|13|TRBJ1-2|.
CASSQDITDGYTF
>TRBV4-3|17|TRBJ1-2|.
CASSQDPTEESLDGYTF
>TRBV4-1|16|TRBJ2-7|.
CASSQAADGRSYEQYF
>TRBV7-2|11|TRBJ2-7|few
CASSFRDYLTF
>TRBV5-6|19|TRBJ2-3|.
CASSLVLIRRGVDADTQYF